Included here is one T cell receptor (beta chain) sequence, with context. Its specificity is unknown. The entry originates in a study of cytomegalovirus exposure and HLA in healthy donors. Overall study findings and caveats: Rarity held for most TCR sequences, but there were some public TCRs that occurred in many donors.

PCR used 60 Vbeta primers and 13 Jbeta primers. The table came from immunoSEQ multiplex PCR; TCRdb's copy has only in-frame clones and leaves some out. Of 100,000 to 150,000 clones listed, 75% were seen once; the top ten hold 3.3%. Germline CDR1 is PRHDT and CDR2 is FYEKMQ (reference sequence). CDR3 length equals 12 residues. Specimen: PBMCs. This sequence originates from a woman aged 45-65 years in good health and CMV-seronegative. The V and J genes are TRBV13 and TRBJ2-5, with a weak D call TRBD1 (6 bases). The DNA end favors TRBJ2-7, so the J call may be wrong. CDR3 loop: CASSQGFYEQYF. As DNA, the CDR3 is TGTGCCAGCAGCCAGGGGTTCTACGAGCAGTACTTC.